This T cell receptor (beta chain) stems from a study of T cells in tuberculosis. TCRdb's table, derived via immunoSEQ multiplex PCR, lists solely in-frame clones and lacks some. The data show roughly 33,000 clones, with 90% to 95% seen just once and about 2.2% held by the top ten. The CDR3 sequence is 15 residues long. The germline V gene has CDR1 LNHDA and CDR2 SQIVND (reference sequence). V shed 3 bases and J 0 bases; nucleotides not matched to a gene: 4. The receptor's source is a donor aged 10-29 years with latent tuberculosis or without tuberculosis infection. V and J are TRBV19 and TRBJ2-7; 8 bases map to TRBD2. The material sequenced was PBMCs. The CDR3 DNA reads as TGTGCCAGTAGTATCGGCGGGGGGTTCTCCTACGAGCAGTACTTC. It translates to CASSIGGGFSYEQYF.